Listed below are T cell receptor beta chains from one sample, sequenced in a study of blood T cell repertoires in COVID-19. The table came from immunoSEQ multiplex PCR; TCRdb's copy has only in-frame clones and leaves some out. There are hundreds of thousands of clones in the sample; more than 65% occur only once, and 7.9% lies in the top ten. Source material: peripheral blood. These receptors were taken from a woman older than 75 with acute or convalescent COVID-19. Both conserved end residues are part of each CDR3. Each record gives: J gene, D gene, clone size, V gene, CDR3 protein, CDR3 DNA. A D gene is named only where the DNA matches it firmly. Size is omitted from some rows. Given values are once, few, many or a class for expanded clones.

TRBJ1-1,NA,few,TRBV7-9,CASSPYDLDRNTEAFF,TGTGCCAGCAGCCCTTACGACCTGGACAGGAACACTGAAGCTTTCTTT
TRBJ1-5,NA,NA,TRBV19,CASSTDSINQPQHF,TGTGCCAGTAGCACGGACAGCATCAATCAGCCCCAGCATTTT
TRBJ1-2,TRBD1,NA,TRBV28,CASRMTGDDGYTF,TGTGCCAGCAGGATGACAGGGGACGATGGCTACACCTTC
TRBJ1-5,TRBD1,NA,TRBV19,CASSRTGDSNQPQHF,TGTGCCAGTAGTAGGACAGGAGATAGCAATCAGCCCCAGCATTTT
TRBJ2-7,TRBD2,NA,TRBV3-1/TRBV3-2,CASSRTSPGLAVFGQYF,TGTGCCAGCAGCCGAACTTCACCGGGACTAGCGGTCTTCGGGCAGTACTTC
TRBJ2-1,TRBD2,NA,TRBV3-1/TRBV3-2,CASSTRTSGIRNEQFF,TGTGCCAGCAGCACACGGACTAGCGGGATTCGCAATGAGCAGTTCTTC
TRBJ1-4,TRBD1,once,TRBV2,CASSYGQGAGEKLFF,TGTGCCAGCAGCTACGGACAGGGGGCAGGTGAAAAACTGTTTTTT
TRBJ2-5,NA,NA,TRBV2,CASSDRAPYF,TGTGCCAGCAGTGATCGAGCACCTTACTTC
TRBJ1-5,TRBD1,few,TRBV19,CASSIDPGTGYQPQHF,TGTGCCAGTAGTATAGATCCCGGGACAGGGTATCAGCCCCAGCATTTT
TRBJ1-1,TRBD1,few,TRBV6-1,CASSEDRGRTNTEAFF,TGTGCCAGCAGTGAGGACAGGGGCCGAACCAACACTGAAGCTTTCTTT
TRBJ1-2,TRBD1,NA,TRBV2,CASSLGQGDYGYTF,TGTGCCAGCAGCCTGGGACAGGGGGACTATGGCTACACCTTC
TRBJ2-7,TRBD1,NA,TRBV6-6,CASSLRDRGYEQYF,TGTGCCAGCAGTCTCCGGGACAGGGGTTACGAGCAGTACTTC
TRBJ2-2,NA,once,TRBV7-2,CASSLGGYTGELFF,TGTGCCAGCAGCTTAGGAGGGTACACCGGGGAGCTGTTTTTT
TRBJ2-7,NA,many,TRBV9,CASSVGGGGPSYEQYF,TGTGCCAGCAGCGTAGGGGGTGGAGGGCCGTCCTACGAGCAGTACTTC
TRBJ2-2,NA,NA,TRBV14,CASSLMPPRPGFNTGELFF,TGTGCCAGCAGCCTGATGCCCCCACGGCCGGGATTCAACACCGGGGAGCTGTTTTTT
TRBJ2-1,TRBD2,NA,TRBV19,CASSIRLTSGGYNEQFF,TGTGCCAGTAGTATACGCTTAACTAGCGGGGGTTACAATGAGCAGTTCTTC
TRBJ2-1,NA,NA,TRBV5-1,CASSWDFAGKNEQFF,TGCGCCAGCAGCTGGGACTTTGCAGGGAAAAATGAGCAGTTCTTC
TRBJ1-2,TRBD1,NA,TRBV2,CASRRAGGDYGYTF,TGTGCCAGCAGACGAGCAGGGGGCGACTATGGCTACACCTTC
TRBJ2-5,NA,NA,TRBV7-8,CASSLADYLIQETQYF,TGTGCCAGCAGCTTAGCGGACTACCTCATCCAAGAGACCCAGTACTTC
TRBJ1-2,NA,NA,TRBV18,CASARQAGDGYTF,TGTGCCAGCGCGCGACAGGCCGGGGATGGCTACACCTTC
TRBJ1-5,NA,once,TRBV7-2,CASSLVRDSQPQHF,TGTGCCAGCAGCTTAGTCAGGGATAGTCAGCCCCAGCATTTT
TRBJ1-1,NA,NA,TRBV5-1,CASSLETENTEAFF,TGCGCCAGCAGCTTGGAGACAGAGAACACTGAAGCTTTCTTT
TRBJ2-3,NA,NA,TRBV7-2,CASSSRTVTDTQYF,TGTGCCAGCAGCTCTCGGACAGTCACAGATACGCAGTATTTT
TRBJ1-2,TRBD1,NA,TRBV11-2,CASSLRGARNQGANYGYTF,TGTGCCAGCAGCTTAAGGGGGGCTCGGAACCAGGGGGCGAACTATGGCTACACCTTC
TRBJ2-3,NA,NA,TRBV19,CASSIGGSTDTQYF,TGTGCCAGTAGTATAGGAGGTAGCACAGATACGCAGTATTTT
TRBJ1-5,NA,NA,TRBV6-5,CASLRGNNQPQHF,TGTGCCAGCTTGCGGGGGAATAATCAGCCCCAGCATTTT
TRBJ2-3,TRBD2,NA,TRBV4-2,CASSQVAGGFTDTQYF,TGTGCCAGCAGCCAGGTAGCGGGAGGTTTCACAGATACGCAGTATTTT
TRBJ2-2,TRBD1,NA,TRBV6-2/TRBV6-3,CASSWTGTTGELFF,TGTGCCAGCAGTTGGACAGGCACCACCGGGGAGCTGTTTTTT
TRBJ1-1,NA,NA,TRBV3-1/TRBV3-2,CASSPGQQNTEAFF,TGTGCCAGCAGCCCGGGACAACAGAACACTGAAGCTTTCTTT
TRBJ2-7,NA,NA,TRBV7-6,CASSHSSVGGYEQYF,TGTGCCAGCAGCCACAGTTCCGTGGGGGGCTACGAGCAGTACTTC
TRBJ2-1,TRBD1,NA,TRBV28,CASFPGQGARGSYNEQFF,TGTGCCAGCTTTCCGGGACAGGGGGCCCGGGGCTCCTACAATGAGCAGTTCTTC
TRBJ1-2,TRBD1,NA,TRBV3-1/TRBV3-2,CASSQDLTGLGGYTF,TGTGCCAGCAGCCAAGATCTGACAGGGCTCGGAGGCTACACCTTC
TRBJ1-6,TRBD1,once,TRBV19,CASRTGQGLYNSPLHF,TGTGCCAGTAGGACAGGACAGGGGCTTTATAATTCACCCCTCCACTTT
TRBJ2-2,TRBD2,few,TRBV28,CASSLWMLAGGPGELFF,TGTGCCAGCAGTTTATGGATGCTAGCGGGAGGGCCCGGGGAGCTGTTTTTT
TRBJ2-1,TRBD2,NA,TRBV5-1,CASSLGTSGSNEQFF,TGCGCCAGCAGCTTGGGGACTAGCGGGAGCAATGAGCAGTTCTTC
TRBJ2-1,TRBD2,NA,TRBV6-2/TRBV6-3,CASSYAGGRAGKEQFF,TGTGCCAGCAGTTACGCCGGCGGGAGGGCGGGAAAAGAGCAGTTCTTC
TRBJ2-3,NA,NA,TRBV20-1,CSASFQGSTDTQYF,TGCAGTGCTAGTTTCCAGGGTAGCACAGATACGCAGTATTTT
TRBJ2-2,NA,NA,TRBV7-6,CASSLTGQNTGELFF,TGTGCCAGCAGCTTAACGGGACAGAACACCGGGGAGCTGTTTTTT
TRBJ1-4,NA,NA,TRBV4-1,CASSQEIRGFNEKLFF,TGCGCCAGCAGCCAAGAAATAAGGGGTTTTAATGAAAAACTGTTTTTT
TRBJ2-3,TRBD2,NA,TRBV18,CASSPGTSGGHTQYF,TGTGCCAGCTCACCTGGGACTAGCGGGGGCCATACGCAGTATTTT
TRBJ1-3,NA,NA,TRBV7-2,CASSSSWQSGNTIYF,TGTGCCAGCAGCTCCTCGTGGCAGTCTGGAAACACCATATATTTT
TRBJ2-7,TRBD2,once,TRBV7-9,CASSWDPGLAGGYSYEQYF,TGTGCCAGCAGCTGGGACCCGGGACTAGCGGGAGGATACTCCTACGAGCAGTACTTC
TRBJ2-1,TRBD2,NA,TRBV2,CASSRTSGGSNEQFF,TGTGCCAGCAGTCGTACTAGCGGGGGAAGTAATGAGCAGTTCTTC
TRBJ1-5,NA,NA,TRBV10-3,CAIRWGENQPQHF,TGTGCCATCAGGTGGGGAGAAAATCAGCCCCAGCATTTT
TRBJ2-2,TRBD2,NA,TRBV5-4,CASSKPQTGTSAAGELFF,TGTGCCAGCAGCAAGCCACAGACCGGGACTAGCGCGGCCGGGGAGCTGTTTTTT
TRBJ2-5,TRBD2,NA,TRBV5-1,CASSFGSGGTEETQYF,TGCGCCAGCAGCTTCGGTAGCGGGGGCACCGAAGAGACCCAGTACTTC
TRBJ1-1,NA,many,TRBV25-1,CASSLTENTEAFF,TGTGCCAGCAGTCTAACAGAGAACACTGAAGCTTTCTTT
TRBJ1-6,TRBD1,NA,TRBV7-9,CASSTSSGTGSSPLHF,TGTGCCAGCAGCACATCATCCGGGACAGGAAGTTCACCCCTCCACTTT
TRBJ2-2,TRBD2,NA,TRBV5-1,CASSFAGRASTGELFF,TGCGCCAGCAGCTTCGCCGGGAGGGCTAGCACCGGGGAGCTGTTTTTT
TRBJ1-5,NA,NA,TRBV5-8,CASSFIQPQHF,TGTGCCAGCAGCTTTATACAGCCCCAGCATTTT
TRBJ1-1,NA,once,TRBV10-3,CAISESMGTMEKFFF,TGTGCCATCAGTGAGTCGATGGGCACGATGGAAAAGTTCTTCTTT
TRBJ1-1,NA,NA,TRBV6-1,CASSEEAQGHTEAFF,TGTGCCAGCAGTGAAGAGGCACAGGGCCACACTGAAGCTTTCTTT
TRBJ2-1,TRBD1,NA,TRBV9,CASSGGQGNYNEQFF,TGTGCCAGCAGCGGCGGACAGGGGAACTACAATGAGCAGTTCTTC
TRBJ1-2,TRBD1,few,TRBV10-3,CAISEKTGDDYGYTF,TGTGCCATCAGTGAAAAGACAGGGGATGACTATGGCTACACCTTC
TRBJ1-5,NA,NA,TRBV4-2,CASSQAYGDNQPQHF,TGTGCCAGCAGCCAAGCTTATGGAGACAATCAGCCCCAGCATTTT